The 20 T cell receptor beta chains listed next were all sequenced from one sample in a study of early T cells in non-severe SARS-CoV-2 infection. Using its own MiXCR run on the 5' RACE reads, TCRdb lists one record per CDR3 protein. Of around 78,000 distinct CDR3 sequences listed, 9.5% to 13% are singletons. Here the sequenced sample was whole blood, taken at baseline. These receptors were obtained from an adult who was a healthcare worker with PCR-confirmed SARS-CoV-2 infection or an uninfected control (not recorded which).

This clonotype was recorded at least ten times. The chain employs TRBV7-3 and TRBJ1-5; D unclear. V was cut by 1 base and J by 5 bases, with 6 bases left in between. Looked up from germline, CDR1 is SGHTA and CDR2 is FQGTGA. This CDR3 has 13 residues. CDR3 sequence (DNA): TGTGCCAGCAGCTTAAGTCCTGATCAGCCCCAGCATTTT. Translated: CASSLSPDQPQHF. The whole variable domain, filled in from reference TRBV7-3 and TRBJ1-5, reads GAGVSQTPSNKVTEKGKYVELRCDPISGHTALYWYRQSLGQGPEFLIYFQGTGAADDSGLPNDRFFAVRPEGSVSTLKIQRTERGDSAVYLCASSLSPDQPQHFGDGTRLSIL.

This clonotype was detected a few times. J is TRBJ2-3 and V is TRBV29-1; a possible D gene is TRBD1 (6 bases). With 7 bases removed from V and 0 bases from J, the gap between germline ends came to 17 bases. The germline V gene has CDR1 SQVTM and CDR2 ANQGSEA. The CDR3 totals 15 residues. The CDR3 protein is CSALGGRGSTDTQYF. CDR3 DNA sequence: TGCAGCGCCCTGGGTGGAAGGGGGAGCACAGATACGCAGTATTTT.

The rearrangement uses TRBV7-2 and TRBJ2-1; 13 bases map to TRBD2. V shed 10 bases and J 7 bases; nucleotides not matched to a gene: 13. Germline V gene data show CDR1 as SGHTA and CDR2 as FQGNSA. The CDR3 loop spans 16 amino acids. Here the CDR3 DNA reads TGTGCCAAAGACGGACTAGCGGGGGCCGTAGGGAATGAGCAGTTCTTC. Translation: CAKDGLAGAVGNEQFF.

The chain combines TRBV7-2 with TRBJ2-2, with a tentative D call TRBD2 (5 bases). Trimming shortened V by 2 bases and J by 8 bases, and 18 bases separated the two germline ends. CDR1 and CDR2 (germline): SGHTA, FQGNSA. This CDR3 is 16 amino acids long. CDR3 loop: CASSLPGVALRGELFF. The CDR3 region has the DNA TGTGCCAGCAGCTTACCCGGGGTAGCCTTGAGGGGGGAGCTGTTTTTT.

This clonotype was observed a handful of times. The chain couples TRBV12-3 or TRBV12-4 to TRBJ1-6, with a weak D call TRBD1 (6 bases). The ends were cut back, 6 bases at V and 5 bases at J, with 11 bases in the middle. This CDR3 region has 14 residues. In DNA, the CDR3 is TGTGCCAGCAGCACAGGGCCCCATAATTCACCCCTCCACTTT. It encodes CASSTGPHNSPLHF.

This clonotype has a handful of counts. The V and J genes are TRBV7-2 and TRBJ1-1; maybe TRBD1 (5 bases). Germline V CDR1 and CDR2: SGHTA, FQGNSA. Trimming removed 3 bases from V and 0 bases from J, with 8 bases in between. CDR3 length: 14 residues. The CDR3 nucleotides read TGTGCCAGCAGCTTTACAGGATTGAACACTGAAGCTTTCTTT. It codes for CASSFTGLNTEAFF.

This clonotype was observed at least ten times. V gene TRBV5-1 combines with J gene TRBJ1-1; D gene unclear. CDR3 size: 15 residues. Between the trimmed V and J ends, which lost 0 bases and 5 bases, there was a span of 14 bases. Germline CDR1 reads SGHRS; CDR2 reads YFSETQ. This CDR3 reads CASSLGVSTPTEAFF. CDR3 coding DNA: TGCGCCAGCAGCTTGGGGGTCTCTACTCCTACTGAAGCTTTCTTT.

This clonotype was recorded a few times. The V call is TRBV7-8, the J call TRBJ1-6, with D uncertain. Germline CDR1 SGHVS, CDR2 FQNEAQ. There are 15 residues in the CDR3. Deletions cut 0 bases from V and 5 bases from J, with 8 bases between. This CDR3 reads CASSLAGQDNSPLHF. The CDR3 region has the DNA TGTGCCAGCAGCTTAGCGGGCCAGGATAATTCACCCCTCCACTTT. Looking up the rest from reference TRBV7-8 and TRBJ1-6 gives the full variable domain: GAGVSQSPRYKVAKRGQDVALRCDPISGHVSLFWYQQALGQGPEFLTYFQNEAQLDKSGLPSDRFFAERPEGSVSTLKIQRTQQEDSAVYLCASSLAGQDNSPLHFGNGTRLTVT.

This clonotype was seen a few times. The chain is built from TRBV29-1 and TRBJ1-4; 8 bases are shared with TRBD1. This CDR3 region has 13 residues. Germline V CDR1 and CDR2: SQVTM, ANQGSEA. V dropped 4 bases and J dropped 8; count of bases not matched to a gene: 6. DNA for the CDR3: TGCAGCGTTGGGGGACAGGCAGGCGAAAAACTGTTTTTT. Translated: CSVGGQAGEKLFF.

By share, this clonotype ranks as medium-sized (0.01 to 0.1%). This chain connects TRBV6-5 to TRBJ2-7, with TRBD1 as a possible D gene (6 bases). With 2 bases removed from V and 2 bases from J, the gap between germline ends came to 13 bases. The CDR3 totals 15 residues. Germline CDR1 reads MNHEY; CDR2 reads SVGAGI. The CDR3 loop reads CASSYGGQEPYEQYF. In DNA, the CDR3 is TGTGCCAGCAGTTACGGGGGCCAGGAACCCTACGAGCAGTACTTC.

This clonotype turned up a few times. CDR3 sequence reads: CASSFRPPGPAETQYF. The CDR3 DNA reads TGTGCCAGTAGTTTTCGACCTCCGGGCCCGGCGGAGACCCAGTACTTC. This chain joins TRBV19 and TRBJ2-5; no clear D gene. V dropped 5 bases and J dropped 5 bases, with 21 bases sitting between them. The CDR3 contains 16 residues. Germline assignment: CDR1 LNHDA and CDR2 SQIVND (reference sequence).

In this sample, this clonotype turned up many times. The chain combines TRBV5-1 with TRBJ2-7, with 7 bases matching TRBD1. V gave up 1 base and J gave up 4 bases; unmatched junction bases: 2. The CDR3 runs to 13 residues. The germline V gene has CDR1 SGHRS and CDR2 YFSETQ. This CDR3 reads CASSLRTGYEQYF. The DNA for the CDR3 is TGCGCCAGCAGCTTGAGGACAGGATACGAGCAGTACTTC.

This clonotype was detected many times. The chain employs TRBV20-1 and TRBJ1-1; D possibly corresponds to TRBD1 (5 bases). Germline V lookup: CDR1 DFQATT, CDR2 SNEGSKA (reference sequence). Trimming removed 5 bases from V and 10 bases from J, with 20 bases in between. This CDR3 region has 13 residues. The CDR3 coding sequence is TGCAGTGCTCGACCCCAGGGAGCGGTCGGAGCTTTCTTT. Protein sequence: CSARPQGAVGAFF.

The V and J genes are TRBV11-2 and TRBJ1-1; tentative D call: TRBD1 (6 bases). Trimming removed 2 bases at V and 6 bases at J, with 16 bases between. The CDR3 is made up of 15 amino acids. Germline CDR1 and CDR2: SGHAT and FQNNGV. CDR3 residues: CASSLSGHPGSEAFF. Written as DNA, the CDR3 is TGTGCCAGCAGCTTATCGGGACACCCCGGGTCTGAAGCTTTCTTT.

Ten or more counts support this clonotype. The chain is built from TRBV2 and TRBJ1-2, with 9 bases matching TRBD1. This CDR3 region has 16 residues. The trim removed 6 bases at V and 7 bases at J, leaving 15 bases unmatched. Germline-derived CDR1 and CDR2 are SNHLY and FYNNEI. CDR3 sequence (DNA): TGTGCCAGCAGAGCACAACAGTTACAGGGGGCGGCTGGCTACACCTTC. This codes for CASRAQQLQGAAGYTF.

This clonotype was counted many times. CDR3 region: CASSQVMARGTQYF. CDR3 sequence (DNA): TGCGCCAGCAGCCAAGTTATGGCCCGCGGGACCCAGTACTTC. The chain couples TRBV4-1 to TRBJ2-5; D call uncertain. The CDR3 spans 14 residues. CDR1 and CDR2 (germline): MGHRA, YSYEKL. Trimming took off 1 base at V and 7 bases at J, with 13 bases between the two ends.

This clonotype showed up just a few times. This chain joins TRBV4-2 and TRBJ2-3, with TRBD2 matching over 10 bases. The CDR3 length is 14 residues. With V trimmed by 6 bases and J by 7 bases, 7 bases remained unmatched. Germline CDR1 and CDR2: LGHNA and YNFKEQ. In DNA, the CDR3 is TGTGCCAGCAGACCCACTAGCGGGGTAAATACGCAGTATTTT. It encodes CASRPTSGVNTQYF.

As concerns this clonotype: A much larger clone lies one base from this, so it may be a read error. The rearrangement uses TRBV9 and TRBJ2-3, with D hard to call. The CDR3 sequence is 14 residues long. The germline V gene has CDR1 SGDLS and CDR2 YYNGEE. The germline V and J ends were trimmed by 0 bases and 0 bases, with 5 bases remaining between them. This CDR3 is CASSVVPSTDTQYF. CDR3 DNA: TGTGCCAGCAGCGTAGTACCGAGCACAGATACGCAGTATTTT.

This sequence joins TRBV7-9 and TRBJ1-5, with 7 bases that match TRBD1. V gave up 2 bases and J gave up 3 bases; unmatched junction bases: 7. Per germline, CDR1 SEHNR and CDR2 FQNEAQ (reference sequence). The CDR3 totals 16 residues. CDR3 region: CASSLWTGQLNQPQHF. CDR3 sequence (DNA): TGTGCCAGCAGCTTATGGACAGGACAGCTCAATCAGCCCCAGCATTTT.

V usage is TRBV5-6 and J usage is TRBJ2-6; D unclear. The germline CDR1 and CDR2 sequences are SGHDT and YYEEEE. Trimming shortened V by 4 bases and J by 4 bases, and 9 bases separated the two germline ends. This CDR3 comprises 14 residues. CDR3 DNA: TGTGCCAGCAGCACGTCAGGAGGGGCCAACGTCCTGACTTTC. Amino acids: CASSTSGGANVLTF. Drawing the rest from reference TRBV5-6 and TRBJ2-6, the complete variable domain is DAGVTQSPTHLIKTRGQQVTLRCSPKSGHDTVSWYQQALGQGPQFIFQYYEEEERQRGNFPDRFSGHQFPNYSSELNVNALLLGDSALYLCASSTSGGANVLTFGAGSRLTVL.